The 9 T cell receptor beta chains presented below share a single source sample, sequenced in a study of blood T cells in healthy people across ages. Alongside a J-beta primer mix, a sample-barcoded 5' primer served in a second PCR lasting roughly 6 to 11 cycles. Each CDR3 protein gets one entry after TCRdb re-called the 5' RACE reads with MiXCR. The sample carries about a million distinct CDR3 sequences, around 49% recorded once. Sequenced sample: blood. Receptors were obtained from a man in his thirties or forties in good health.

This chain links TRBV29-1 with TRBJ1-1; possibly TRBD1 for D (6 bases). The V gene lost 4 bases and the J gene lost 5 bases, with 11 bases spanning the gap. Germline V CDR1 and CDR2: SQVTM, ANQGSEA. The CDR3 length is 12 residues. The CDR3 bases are TGCAGCGTTGTCTTAGGGGGGACTGAAGCTTTCTTT. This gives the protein CSVVLGGTEAFF.

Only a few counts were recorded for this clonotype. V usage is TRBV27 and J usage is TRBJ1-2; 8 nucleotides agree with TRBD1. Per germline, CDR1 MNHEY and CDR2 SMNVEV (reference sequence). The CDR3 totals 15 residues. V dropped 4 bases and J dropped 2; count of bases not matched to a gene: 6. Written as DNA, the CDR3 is TGTGCCAGCAGTTCCCGGGACAGGATAAACTATGGCTACACCTTC. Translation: CASSSRDRINYGYTF.

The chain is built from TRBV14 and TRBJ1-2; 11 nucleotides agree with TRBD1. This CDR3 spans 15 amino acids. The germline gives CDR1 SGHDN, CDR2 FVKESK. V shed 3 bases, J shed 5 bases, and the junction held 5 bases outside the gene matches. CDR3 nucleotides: TGTGCCAGCAGCCAGACTGGGACAGGGGGATATGGCTACACCTTC. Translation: CASSQTGTGGYGYTF.

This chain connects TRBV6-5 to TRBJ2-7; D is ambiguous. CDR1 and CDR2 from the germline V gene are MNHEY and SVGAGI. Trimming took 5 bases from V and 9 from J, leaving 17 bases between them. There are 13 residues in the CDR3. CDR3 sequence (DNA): TGTGCCAGCAGTACCGTAGATGCCTTGGGGCAGTACTTC. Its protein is CASSTVDALGQYF.

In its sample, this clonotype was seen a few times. This CDR3 is CSVDLVGSRSPYEQYF. Here the CDR3 DNA reads TGCAGCGTTGACCTTGTAGGGTCCCGGAGCCCCTACGAGCAGTACTTC. This chain uses TRBV29-1 with TRBJ2-7; D unresolved. Trimming left V 3 bases short and J 2 bases short, with 20 bases between. The CDR3 runs to 16 residues. Germline CDR1 and CDR2: SQVTM and ANQGSEA.

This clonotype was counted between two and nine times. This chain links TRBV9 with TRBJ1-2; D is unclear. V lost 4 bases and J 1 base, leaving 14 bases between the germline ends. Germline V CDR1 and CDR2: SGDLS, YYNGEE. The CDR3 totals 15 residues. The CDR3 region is CASSPKGALNYGYTF. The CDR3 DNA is TGTGCCAGCAGCCCAAAGGGTGCGCTTAACTATGGCTACACCTTC. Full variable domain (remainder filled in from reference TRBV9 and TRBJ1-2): DSGVTQTPKHLITATGQRVTLRCSPRSGDLSVYWYQQSLDQGLQFLIQYYNGEERAKGNILERFSAQQFPDLHSELNLSSLELGDSALYFCASSPKGALNYGYTFGSGTRLTVV.

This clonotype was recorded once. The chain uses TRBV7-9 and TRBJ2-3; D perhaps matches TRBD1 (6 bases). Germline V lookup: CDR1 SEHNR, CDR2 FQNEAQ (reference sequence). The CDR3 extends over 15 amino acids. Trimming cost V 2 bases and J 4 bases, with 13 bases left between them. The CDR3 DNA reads TGTGCCAGCAGCTTAAGCCAGGGGCTCGCAGATACGCAGTATTTT. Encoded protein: CASSLSQGLADTQYF.

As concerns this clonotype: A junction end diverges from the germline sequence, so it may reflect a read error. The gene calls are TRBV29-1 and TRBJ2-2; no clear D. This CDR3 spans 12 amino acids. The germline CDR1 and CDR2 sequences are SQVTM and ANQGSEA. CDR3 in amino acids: CSVEGYTGELFF. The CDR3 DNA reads TGCAGCGTGGAAGGGTACACCGGGGAGCTGTTTTTT.

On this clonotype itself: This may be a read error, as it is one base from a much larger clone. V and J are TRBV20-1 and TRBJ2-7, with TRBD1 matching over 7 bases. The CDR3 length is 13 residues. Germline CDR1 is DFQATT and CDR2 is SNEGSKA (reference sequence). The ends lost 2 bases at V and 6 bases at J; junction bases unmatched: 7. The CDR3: CSARSDRVGEQYF. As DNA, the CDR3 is TGCAGTGCTAGAAGTGACAGGGTGGGCGAGCAGTACTTC.